This T cell receptor beta chain stems from a study of regulatory T cells in long-lasting Graves disease. Study findings and constraints: It was peripheral blood alone, not thyroid tissue, that was studied. Small numbers of samples may have cut accuracy. Persistent disease preferred TRBV28, TRBJ1-2 and TRBJ2-5. The TCR repertoire of persistent Graves' patients was less diverse than that of newly diagnosed ones.

The CDR3 is made up of 17 amino acids. CDR1 is MNHEY, CDR2 SVGAGI, per germline. V trimming: 1 base; J trimming: 3 bases; junction bases outside the gene matches: 5. Relying on iRepertoire HTBI primers and Arm-PCR of CDR3 regions, the team built TCR beta libraries. A single record per CDR3 protein comes from TCRdb applying MiXCR to the multiplex PCR reads. The sample yields 300,000 to 350,000 distinct CDR3 sequences, roughly a fifth seen once. The time point: persistent/refractory GD, antithyroid drugs over 5 years with positive TRAb. The authors made the TCR library using RNA they extracted from PBMCs. This clonotype was detected only a few times. As yet, its antigen is unknown.

This TCR came from a female donor with Graves disease. Sequencing used peripheral blood mononuclear cells (PBMCs), obtained when the disease was refractory, from a patient treated with antithyroid drugs. This sequence joins TRBV6-5 and TRBJ2-7, with 14 nucleotides matching TRBD2. CDR3 amino acids: CASSYYWTSGGYYEQYF. CDR3 DNA sequence: TGTGCCAGCAGTTACTACTGGACTAGCGGGGGGTACTACGAGCAGTACTTC.